The 11 T cell receptor beta chains below were found in one sample sequenced in a study of cytomegalovirus exposure and HLA in healthy donors (dated by TCRdb to 2017 to 2019). The receptor library was made with the immunoSEQ multiplex PCR assay. For the multiplex PCR, a mixture combining 60 forward primers for TCR Vbeta segments and 13 reverse primers for TCR Jbeta segments was used. TCRdb retrieved this table from immuneACCESS and kept in-frame rearrangements only. Not all clones are present; in checked studies, unresolved V genes account for under half, and no reason is known for the remainder. The sample records roughly 180,000 clones, around 74% of which are singletons. The biggest ten clones account for 2.9% of the sample. The sequenced sample consisted of PBMCs. The receptors shown here come from a male donor in good health and CMV-seronegative.

The chain has TRBV29-1 and TRBJ1-5, with 10 bases lining up with TRBD1. Trimming at V came to 6 bases and at J to 6 bases, leaving 5 bases not matched to a gene. The CDR3 totals 13 residues. Germline V gene data show CDR1 as SQVTM and CDR2 as ANQGSEA. The CDR3 bases are TGCAGCGTGGGACAGGGGTTAAGTCAGCCCCAGCATTTT. Residues: CSVGQGLSQPQHF.

The genes are TRBV25-1 and TRBJ1-5, with TRBD1 matching over 9 bases. J lost 6 bases, V lost 5 bases, and 5 bases had no gene match. The CDR3 consists of 14 residues. Germline-derived CDR1 and CDR2 are MGHDK and SYGVNS. The CDR3 loop reads CASSPGTGFQPQHF. In DNA, the CDR3 is TGTGCCAGCAGTCCCGGGACAGGGTTTCAGCCCCAGCATTTT.

J is TRBJ2-5 and V is TRBV7-9, with D possibly TRBD1 on 6 matching bases. TRBJ2-7 matches the DNA end more closely, so the J call is doubtful. Looked up from germline, CDR1 is SEHNR and CDR2 is FQNEAQ (reference sequence). The CDR3 loop spans 14 amino acids. This CDR3 is CASSLASRGYEQYF. The CDR3 DNA reads TGTGCCAGCAGCTTAGCCTCAAGGGGGTACGAGCAGTACTTC.

Concerning this clone: At one of its ends the junction is not consistent with the germline gene, which may arise from a read error. The rearrangement joins TRBV7-9 to TRBJ1-1, with D possibly being TRBD1 (6 bases). The germline V gene has CDR1 SEHNR and CDR2 FQNEAQ (reference sequence). The CDR3 runs 12 residues. The CDR3, as DNA: TGTTCCAGCAGCTCAACAGGGACTGAAGCTTTCTTT. This gives the protein CSSSSTGTEAFF.

The chain has TRBV27 and TRBJ2-5; 10 positions match TRBD1. Germline values: CDR1 MNHEY, CDR2 SMNVEV (reference sequence). The CDR3 covers 15 residues. V was clipped by 3 bases and J by 5 bases; unmatched bases: 6. The DNA of the CDR3 is TGTGCCAGCAGTTTCAGACAGGGGGCAATTGAGACCCAGTACTTC. It specifies CASSFRQGAIETQYF.

V is TRBV4-1 and J is TRBJ2-1, with a tentative D call TRBD2 (6 bases). V gave up 2 bases and J gave up 8 bases, with 13 bases separating them. Germline V gene sequence: CDR1 MGHRA, CDR2 YSYEKL. This CDR3 is 14 amino acids long. The CDR3 coding sequence is TGCGCCAGCAGCCAACGAGGGGACTTAGATGAGCAGTTCTTC. Its translation: CASSQRGDLDEQFF.

The gene calls are TRBV28 and TRBJ1-3; D perhaps matches TRBD1 (5 bases). This CDR3 region has 16 residues. The ends were cut back, 11 bases at V and 0 bases at J, with 20 bases in the middle. CDR1 is MDHEN, CDR2 SYDVKM, per germline. Written as DNA, the CDR3 is TGTGCCGGCGGGGGGAAACGAACACTCTCTGGAAACACCATATATTTT. Translating it yields CAGGGKRTLSGNTIYF.

The chain has TRBV9 and TRBJ2-1; 14 nucleotides match TRBD2. V shed 4 bases and J 8 bases; nucleotides not matched to a gene: 8. The CDR3 is made up of 16 amino acids. Germline lookup yields CDR1 SGDLS and CDR2 YYNGEE. The CDR3 DNA reads as TGTGCCAGCAGCTTCCGGACTAGCGGGAGGATTCATGAGCAGTTCTTC. The encoded protein is CASSFRTSGRIHEQFF.

CDR3: CASSLGAGGINEQFF. The CDR3 nucleotides read TGTGCCAGCAGCTTAGGGGCGGGAGGAATCAATGAGCAGTTCTTC. The V call is TRBV7-9, the J call TRBJ2-1, with 8 bases fitting TRBD2. Losses at the gene ends were 1 base for V and 6 bases for J; bases not matched to a gene: 5. Germline loops: CDR1 SEHNR, CDR2 FQNEAQ (reference sequence). The CDR3 covers 15 residues.

This rearrangement joins TRBV19 to TRBJ1-3; 7 bases map to TRBD1. CDR1 and CDR2 (germline): LNHDA, SQIVND (reference sequence). The CDR3 consists of 17 residues. Unmatched junction bases numbered 12, after V lost 7 bases and J lost 0 bases. The CDR3 protein is CASKVADRRRSGNTIYF. The CDR3 DNA reads as TGTGCCAGTAAGGTAGCGGACAGGCGCCGCTCTGGAAACACCATATATTTT.

This sequence joins TRBV15 and TRBJ2-7; D might be TRBD1 (5 bases). The CDR3 has 15 amino acids. With 4 bases removed from V and 2 bases from J, the gap between germline ends came to 15 bases. Germline V gives CDR1 LNHNV, CDR2 YYDKDF (reference sequence). CDR3 coding DNA: TGTGCCACCAGCACGCCCAGGGTAAGGGCCTACGAGCAGTACTTC. It specifies CATSTPRVRAYEQYF. Full variable domain (missing parts from reference TRBV15 and TRBJ2-7): DAMVIQNPRYQVTQFGKPVTLSCSQTLNHNVMYWYQQKSSQAPKLLFHYYDKDFNNEADTPDNFQSRRPNTSFCFLDIRSPGLGDTAMYLCATSTPRVRAYEQYFGPGTRLTVT.